One sample yielded the 19 T cell receptor beta chains listed below, sequenced in a study of PD-1 blockade in classical Hodgkin lymphoma. Measured with immunoSEQ multiplex PCR; TCRdb has only the in-frame clones, and not every one. Of roughly 140,000 clones listed, 78% are singletons. Brentuximab vedotin exposure varied, and every patient relapsed after autologous stem cell transplantation. Sequences were derived from peripheral blood mononuclear cells (PBMCs), sampled before the second cycle of nivolumab. These receptor sequences come from a human donor with classical Hodgkin lymphoma.

This clone was seen more than once but under ten times. This chain joins TRBV6-5 and TRBJ2-1, with 9 bases fitting TRBD2. Germline V gene sequence: CDR1 MNHEY, CDR2 SVGAGI. The CDR3 length is 14 residues. V trimming: 5 bases; J trimming: 8 bases; junction bases outside the gene matches: 7. The CDR3: CASSPGTSLDEQFF. The CDR3 bases are TGTGCCAGCAGTCCCGGGACTAGCTTGGATGAGCAGTTCTTC.

The chain couples TRBV7-2 to TRBJ2-2; D may correspond to TRBD1 or TRBD2 (5 bases each). Germline CDR1 is SGHTA and CDR2 is FQGNSA. The CDR3 totals 15 residues. The V end was cut by 5 bases, the J end by 2 bases, with 12 bases between. CDR3 amino acids: CASSPWDGNTGELFF. The CDR3 DNA follows: TGTGCCAGCAGCCCGTGGGACGGAAACACCGGGGAGCTGTTTTTT.

This clone came up once. The rearrangement joins TRBV7-8 to TRBJ2-2; 8 positions match TRBD1. Germline assignment: CDR1 SGHVS and CDR2 FQNEAQ. V gave up 5 bases and J gave up 0 bases; unmatched junction bases: 5. The CDR3 runs to 16 residues. The CDR3 nucleotides read TGTGCCAGCAGCGCACCGGGACAGGCGAACACCGGGGAGCTGTTTTTT. Its protein is CASSAPGQANTGELFF.

CDR3 DNA: TGTGCCATCATTTTCCCCCCTCCGACAGGGGAAGCTGGTGATGGCTACACCTTC. The encoded protein is CAIIFPPPTGEAGDGYTF. V is TRBV27 and J is TRBJ1-2, with TRBD1 identical over 8 bases. The V gene's germline CDR1 is MNHEY and CDR2 SMNVEV (reference sequence). CDR3 length: 18 amino acids. J was trimmed by 6 bases and V by 10 bases; bases with no gene match: 25.

This chain joins TRBV7-3 and TRBJ2-5; TRBD1 is a possible D gene (5 bases). The CDR3 extends over 13 amino acids. Germline-derived CDR1 and CDR2 are SGHTA and FQGTGA. The V and J ends lost 5 bases and 7 bases respectively, with 14 bases between them. DNA of the CDR3: TGTGCCAGCAGCACGACACATCAGGGGACCCAGTACTTC. This codes for CASSTTHQGTQYF.

The chain carries TRBV19 and TRBJ2-7, with D perhaps TRBD1 (7 bases). The CDR3 is 13 amino acids. V was cut by 4 bases and J by 4 bases, with 11 bases left in between. The germline CDR1 and CDR2 sequences are LNHDA and SQIVND (reference sequence). DNA of the CDR3: TGTGCCAGTAGTAGGAGGGACAGTTACGAGCAGTACTTC. Translating gives CASSRRDSYEQYF.

V is TRBV4-1 and J is TRBJ2-3; 10 nucleotides align to TRBD1. CDR3 length: 17 amino acids. Germline V gene lookup returns CDR1 MGHRA and CDR2 YSYEKL. The J segment lost 1 base and the V segment lost 4 bases, leaving 8 bases of the junction unmatched. This chain's CDR3 is CASSLRTGTGGTDTQYF. DNA of the CDR3: TGCGCCAGCAGCCTCCGGACCGGGACAGGGGGCACAGATACGCAGTATTTT.

Only one count was recorded for this clone. This chain uses TRBV18 with TRBJ1-1, with D perhaps matching TRBD1 (5 bases). CDR1 is KGHSH, CDR2 LQKENI, per germline. The CDR3 runs to 15 residues. Trimming stripped 6 bases from V and 0 bases from J, with 14 bases between. The CDR3 bases are TGTGCCAGCTCTCCATGGCAGGACATGAACACTGAAGCTTTCTTT. This translates into CASSPWQDMNTEAFF.

The CDR3 DNA sequence: TGTGCCAGCAGTGAACCGGGACAGGGGGCCAATGGCTACACCTTC. Amino acids: CASSEPGQGANGYTF. The chain is built from TRBV6-1 and TRBJ1-2; 12 bases match TRBD1. V lost 2 bases, J lost 6 bases, and 4 bases stayed unmatched. This CDR3 is built from 15 residues. Germline V gene lookup returns CDR1 MNHNS and CDR2 SASEGT.

The sample holds a few counts of this clone. The rearrangement joins TRBV7-9 to TRBJ2-6; maybe TRBD1 (6 bases). CDR3 length: 19 amino acids. From germline, CDR1 is SEHNR and CDR2 FQNEAQ (reference sequence). Trimming left V 5 bases short and J 2 bases short, with 22 bases between. DNA of the CDR3: TGTGCCAGCAGCATAAACGTAGGGGGATACTATGCTGGGGCCAACGTCCTGACTTTC. It codes for CASSINVGGYYAGANVLTF. Full variable domain (rest looked up from reference TRBV7-9 and TRBJ2-6): DTGVSQNPRHKITKRGQNVTFRCDPISEHNRLYWYRQTLGQGPEFLTYFQNEAQLEKSRLLSDRFSAERPKGSFSTLEIQRTEQGDSAMYLCASSINVGGYYAGANVLTFGAGSRLTVL.

This sequence joins TRBV4-1 and TRBJ2-5, with TRBD2 identical over 11 bases. Looked up from germline, CDR1 is MGHRA and CDR2 is YSYEKL. J gave up 5 bases and V 1 base, and 12 bases lay outside the gene matches. This CDR3 comprises 18 residues. Here the CDR3 DNA reads TGCGCCAGCAGCCAAGGTAGCGGGGGGGCTGGGAGATCGGAGACCCAGTACTTC. Amino acids: CASSQGSGGAGRSETQYF.

V usage is TRBV12-5 and J usage is TRBJ1-1, with TRBD1 as a possible D gene (5 bases). This CDR3 contains 12 residues. V dropped 5 bases and J dropped 7 bases, with 11 bases sitting between them. Germline-derived CDR1 and CDR2 are LGHNT and FRNRAP. CDR3 DNA: TGTGCTAGTGGTCCGGACGGGGGTGAAGCTTTCTTT. Its protein is CASGPDGGEAFF. The variable domain in full, with the rest retrieved from reference TRBV12-5 and TRBJ1-1, is DARVTQTPRHKVTEMGQEVTMRCQPILGHNTVFWYRQTMMQGLELLAYFRNRAPLDDSGMPKDRFSAEMPDATLATLKIQPSEPRDSAVYFCASGPDGGEAFFGQGTRLTVV.

The chain is built from TRBV7-7 and TRBJ2-1; 14 bases are shared with TRBD2. V shed 5 bases, J shed 15 bases, and the junction held 15 bases outside the gene matches. This CDR3 contains 16 residues. Looked up from germline, CDR1 is SSHAT and CDR2 is FNYEAQ (reference sequence). In DNA, the CDR3 is TGTGCCAGCAGCCCTAGAGTGGGACTAGCGGGAGAGTCGTTGTTCTTC. Encoded protein: CASSPRVGLAGESLFF. Based on the CDR3 plus reference TRBV7-7 and TRBJ2-1, the full variable domain is GAGVSQSPRYKVTKRGQDVTLRCDPISSHATLYWYQQALGQGPEFLTYFNYEAQPDKSGLPSDRFSAERPEGSISTLTIQRTEQRDSAMYRCASSPRVGLAGESLFFGPGTRLTVL.

Details on this clone: Within the sample, other DNA sequences also encode this same CDR3. V and J are TRBV7-2 and TRBJ1-1, with D unclear. V lost 5 bases, J lost 5 bases, and 12 bases lay in between. CDR1 is SGHTA, CDR2 FQGNSA, per germline. This CDR3 is built from 13 residues. The CDR3 region is CASSPKAGTEAFF. The CDR3, as DNA: TGTGCCAGCAGCCCCAAGGCGGGTACTGAAGCTTTCTTT.

The rearrangement links TRBV7-2 to TRBJ2-3; D is unresolved. V dropped 0 bases and J dropped 1 base, with 8 bases sitting between them. The germline gives CDR1 SGHTA, CDR2 FQGNSA. CDR3 length: 15 amino acids. CDR3 region: CASSLARIGTDTQYF. The DNA for the CDR3 is TGTGCCAGCAGCTTAGCTAGGATCGGCACAGATACGCAGTATTTT.

The rearrangement uses TRBV7-2 and TRBJ1-5; 7 nucleotides line up with TRBD1. The length of the CDR3 is 13 residues. The junction had 3 bases not matched to a gene; V was cut back by 5 bases and J by 5 bases. Per the germline V gene, CDR1 is SGHTA and CDR2 is FQGNSA. CDR3 sequence: CASSVDRDQPQHF. The CDR3 DNA follows: TGTGCCAGCAGCGTCGACAGGGATCAGCCCCAGCATTTT. Together with reference TRBV7-2 and TRBJ1-5, the CDR3 gives the full variable domain: GAGVSQSPSNKVTEKGKDVELRCDPISGHTALYWYRQSLGQGLEFLIYFQGNSAPDKSGLPSDRFSAERTGGSVSTLTIQRTQQEDSAVYLCASSVDRDQPQHFGDGTRLSIL.

This chain links TRBV11-3 with TRBJ1-1; D is possibly TRBD1 (6 bases). Germline loops: CDR1 SGHNT, CDR2 YENEEA. V lost 0 bases, J lost 7 bases, and 12 bases lay in between. The CDR3 has 14 residues. This chain's CDR3 is CASSLDGQTGEAFF. The CDR3, as DNA: TGTGCCAGCAGCTTAGACGGCCAGACAGGTGAAGCTTTCTTT.

The chain joins TRBV6-5 to TRBJ1-3; D may be TRBD1 (5 bases). The germline V gene encodes CDR1 MNHEY and CDR2 SVGAGI. The CDR3 is made up of 13 amino acids. V was pared by 9 bases and J by 3 bases, with 12 bases between. The CDR3 region is CASQGLSGNTIYF. DNA for the CDR3: TGTGCCAGTCAGGGTTTAAGTGGAAACACCATATATTTT.

The chain couples TRBV6-5 to TRBJ1-3; 9 bases fit TRBD1. Germline CDR1 and CDR2: MNHEY and SVGAGI. The CDR3 has 15 amino acids. J gave up 1 base and V 6 bases, and 4 bases lay outside the gene matches. The CDR3 loop is CASRQGQGSGNTIYF. CDR3 coding DNA: TGTGCCAGCAGGCAGGGACAGGGATCTGGAAACACCATATATTTT.